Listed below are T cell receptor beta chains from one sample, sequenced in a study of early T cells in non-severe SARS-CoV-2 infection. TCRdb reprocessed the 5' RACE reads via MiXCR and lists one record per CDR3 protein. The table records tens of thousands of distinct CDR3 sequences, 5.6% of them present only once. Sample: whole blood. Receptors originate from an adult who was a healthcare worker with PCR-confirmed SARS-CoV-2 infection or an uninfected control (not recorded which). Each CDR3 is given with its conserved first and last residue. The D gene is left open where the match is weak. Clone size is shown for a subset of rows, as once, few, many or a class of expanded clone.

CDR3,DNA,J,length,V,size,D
CASSLPNYEQYF,TGTGCCAGCAGTTTACCAAACTACGAGCAGTACTTC,TRBJ2-7,12,TRBV28,many,NA
CASSRQDRSTDTQYF,TGTGCCAGTAGTAGGCAGGACAGGAGCACAGATACGCAGTATTTT,TRBJ2-3,15,TRBV19,many,TRBD1
CAISEGSAGGHSEQFF,TGTGCCATCAGTGAGGGGAGCGCGGGCGGACACAGTGAGCAGTTCTTC,TRBJ2-1,16,TRBV10-3,many,NA
CASSEQGYTGELFF,TGTGCCAGCAGTGAACAGGGTTACACCGGGGAGCTGTTTTTT,TRBJ2-2,14,TRBV6-1,NA,NA
CSAGGLAGGNEQFF,TGCAGTGCAGGCGGGCTAGCGGGAGGAAATGAGCAGTTCTTC,TRBJ2-1,14,TRBV20-1,NA,TRBD2
CASSFGFGEQYF,TGTGCCAGCAGTTTTGGATTTGGAGAGCAGTACTTC,TRBJ2-7,12,TRBV28,NA,NA
CASRDREGTEAFF,TGTGCCAGCAGGGATCGGGAGGGCACTGAAGCTTTCTTT,TRBJ1-1,13,TRBV6-1,many,NA
CASSYGQGINEKLFF,TGTGCCAGCAGTTACGGACAGGGAATAAATGAAAAACTGTTTTTT,TRBJ1-4,15,TRBV12-3/TRBV12-4,many,TRBD1
CASSLDVAGGYNEQFF,TGTGCCAGCAGCTTAGACGTAGCGGGGGGCTACAATGAGCAGTTCTTC,TRBJ2-1,16,TRBV7-3,large,TRBD2
CASSPFGLATNEKLFF,TGTGCCAGCAGTCCCTTTGGGCTTGCAACTAATGAAAAACTGTTTTTT,TRBJ1-4,16,TRBV12-3/TRBV12-4,many,NA
CASSVRGTNEKLFF,TGTGCCAGCAGTGTCAGGGGGACAAATGAAAAACTGTTTTTT,TRBJ1-4,14,TRBV6-6,many,TRBD1
CASSTGTNYNEQFF,TGTGCCAGCAGTACCGGGACGAACTACAATGAGCAGTTCTTC,TRBJ2-1,14,TRBV6-6,many,NA
CSARVVANTEAFF,TGCAGTGCTAGAGTCGTTGCGAACACTGAAGCTTTCTTT,TRBJ1-1,13,TRBV20-1,many,NA
CASSELPSSYNEQFF,TGCGCCAGCAGTGAACTACCGAGCTCCTACAATGAGCAGTTCTTC,TRBJ2-1,15,TRBV5-1,many,NA
CASSQGTAINSPLHF,TGCGCCAGCAGCCAAGGGACAGCAATTAATTCACCCCTCCACTTT,TRBJ1-6,15,TRBV4-3,many,NA
CSALSRGWETQYF,TGCAGTGCACTCTCCAGGGGCTGGGAGACCCAGTACTTC,TRBJ2-5,13,TRBV20-1,many,NA
CASSPLGQFDGYTF,TGTGCCAGCTCACCGCTGGGACAATTTGATGGCTACACCTTC,TRBJ1-2,14,TRBV18,many,NA
CSAPPGTSSYNEQFF,TGCAGTGCCCCACCCGGGACTAGCTCCTACAATGAGCAGTTCTTC,TRBJ2-1,15,TRBV20-1,many,TRBD2
CASSLGSGGDNEQFF,TGTGCCAGCAGTTTAGGGAGCGGGGGCGACAATGAGCAGTTCTTC,TRBJ2-1,15,TRBV28,many,TRBD2
CASSSPETGELFF,TGTGCCAGCAGCTCTCCCGAGACCGGGGAGCTGTTTTTT,TRBJ2-2,13,TRBV6-6,many,NA
CAISQGSTYEQYF,TGTGCCATCAGCCAGGGGTCCACCTACGAGCAGTACTTC,TRBJ2-7,13,TRBV10-3,NA,NA
CASTIAGSETQYF,TGTGCCAGCACCATAGCGGGATCCGAGACCCAGTACTTC,TRBJ2-5,13,TRBV11-2,many,TRBD2
CASSLGLSGNTIYF,TGTGCCAGCAGCTTAGGACTGAGCGGAAACACCATATATTTT,TRBJ1-3,14,TRBV11-3,many,NA
CASSLFRETQYF,TGTGCCAGCAGCTTGTTCAGGGAGACCCAGTACTTC,TRBJ2-5,12,TRBV7-9,few,NA
CASSSRDRRYEQYF,TGTGCCAGTAGTAGCCGGGACAGGAGATACGAGCAGTACTTC,TRBJ2-7,14,TRBV19,many,TRBD1
CASSLGLAGQETQYF,TGTGCCAGCAGTTTAGGCCTAGCGGGACAAGAGACCCAGTACTTC,TRBJ2-5,15,TRBV28,many,TRBD2
CAWRSGGWNTEAFF,TGTGCCTGGAGGTCCGGGGGGTGGAACACTGAAGCTTTCTTT,TRBJ1-1,14,TRBV30,many,NA
CASSQEGLAGDTGELFF,TGCGCCAGCAGCCAAGAGGGACTAGCGGGAGACACCGGGGAGCTGTTTTTT,TRBJ2-2,17,TRBV4-1,few,TRBD2
CAWSRTEHQPQHF,TGTGCCTGGAGTCGGACCGAGCATCAGCCCCAGCATTTT,TRBJ1-5,13,TRBV30,many,NA
CASSLLGSGTEAFF,TGTGCCAGCAGCTTATTGGGCTCGGGGACTGAAGCTTTCTTT,TRBJ1-1,14,TRBV7-3,many,NA
CASSGGLNYGYTF,TGTGCCAGCAGTGGCGGGTTGAACTATGGCTACACCTTC,TRBJ1-2,13,TRBV6-6,NA,NA
CASSSSGLGQESNTF,TGTGCCAGCAGCTCAAGCGGTTTGGGACAGGAGTCCAACACCTTC,TRBJ1-2,15,TRBV11-2,NA,TRBD1
CSVEAGLEQFF,TGCAGCGTTGAGGCCGGTCTTGAGCAGTTCTTC,TRBJ2-1,11,TRBV29-1,many,NA
CASRGAGVPEQFF,TGTGCCAGCCGAGGAGCGGGAGTCCCTGAGCAGTTCTTC,TRBJ2-1,13,TRBV5-5,many,TRBD2
CASSLGGSGRIAGELFF,TGTGCCAGCAGCTTGGGAGGTAGCGGGAGAATCGCCGGGGAGCTGTTTTTT,TRBJ2-2,17,TRBV5-4,many,TRBD2
CASSLGGLAGVEQFF,TGTGCCAGCAGTCTAGGGGGACTAGCGGGAGTTGAGCAGTTCTTC,TRBJ2-1,15,TRBV28,many,TRBD2
CASRDSNNEQFF,TGTGCCAGCCGGGACTCAAACAATGAGCAGTTCTTC,TRBJ2-1,12,TRBV2,many,NA
CATSMTGRTNEKLFF,TGTGCCACCAGCATGACAGGGAGGACTAATGAAAAACTGTTTTTT,TRBJ1-4,15,TRBV15,many,TRBD1
CASSPTRGFSYNEQFF,TGTGCCAGCAGTCCTACTAGGGGTTTCTCCTACAATGAGCAGTTCTTC,TRBJ2-1,16,TRBV27,many,NA
CASSSWATYNEQFF,TGTGCCAGCAGCTCCTGGGCAACCTACAATGAGCAGTTCTTC,TRBJ2-1,14,TRBV7-9,few,NA
CAWSEGRGGYTF,TGTGCCTGGAGTGAGGGGCGCGGTGGCTACACCTTC,TRBJ1-2,12,TRBV30,many,NA